Below, 12 T cell receptor beta chains from the same sample are listed, as sequenced in a study of brain T cells in children with intractable seizures (dated by TCRdb to about 2021). Receptor amplification or capture employed the immunoSEQ multiplex PCR assay. In TCRdb, the immuneACCESS table is reduced to in-frame sequences with V and J assigned. These tables do not hold every clone; where another copy was compared, an unresolved V gene accounts for under half, and the others remain unexplained. Within this sample are about 41,000 clones, with 90% of them counted one time only. The ten top clones hold just under 6.5% of the sample. The time point label, as the study defines it: resected brain tissue, or blood drawn just prior to surgery. This sample comprised peripheral blood, obtained at surgery. These receptors all stem from a girl aged 2 to 9 with tuberous sclerosis and intractable seizures.

The V call is TRBV6-2 or TRBV6-3, the J call TRBJ2-7, with a weak D call TRBD1 (6 bases). Germline V gene lookup returns CDR1 MNHEY and CDR2 SVGEGT. Trimming removed 3 bases at V and 3 bases at J, with 12 bases between. This CDR3 comprises 14 residues. The CDR3 DNA sequence: TGTGCCAGCAGTTATGGACAGCTACACTACGAGCAGTACGTC. Encoded protein: CASSYGQLHYEQYV.

The V and J genes are TRBV5-1 and TRBJ1-1; 8 positions agree with TRBD1. Looked up from germline, CDR1 is SGHRS and CDR2 is YFSETQ. The CDR3 consists of 16 residues. J was trimmed by 5 bases and V by 1 base; bases with no gene match: 10. CDR3 in amino acids: CASSLSSPQGATEAFF. CDR3 nucleotides: TGCGCCAGCAGCTTGAGTTCCCCCCAGGGGGCGACTGAAGCTTTCTTT.

The CDR3 nucleotides read TGTGCCACGGGACAGGGTACGAAAAAACTGTTTTTT. It specifies CATGQGTKKLFF. The chain uses TRBV19 and TRBJ1-4; 9 bases agree with TRBD1. The CDR3 runs to 12 residues. Germline V gene lookup returns CDR1 LNHDA and CDR2 SQIVND (reference sequence). The V and J ends lost 10 bases and 9 bases, in that order; junction bases with no gene match: 6.

This clone was counted a few times. CDR3 residues: CASSRIGGATTEAFF. The CDR3 DNA is TGTGCCAGCAGCCGAATAGGGGGAGCGACCACTGAAGCTTTCTTT. V and J are TRBV4-2 and TRBJ1-1; tentatively, D is TRBD1 (6 bases). CDR3 length: 15 amino acids. Germline V gives CDR1 LGHNA, CDR2 YNFKEQ. Trimming stripped 4 bases from V and 4 bases from J, with 16 bases between.

The rearrangement uses TRBV20-1 and TRBJ1-1; D is uncertain. Germline CDR1 is DFQATT and CDR2 is SNEGSKA (reference sequence). The V and J ends lost 5 bases and 5 bases respectively, with 9 bases between them. The CDR3 extends over 11 amino acids. This chain's CDR3 is CSAAQYTEAFF. As DNA, the CDR3 is TGCAGTGCTGCCCAGTATACTGAAGCTTTCTTT.

The chain has TRBV9 and TRBJ1-1; D possibly corresponds to TRBD1 (5 bases). The germline CDR1 and CDR2 sequences are SGDLS and YYNGEE. The CDR3 is 15 residues long. Deletions cut 4 bases from V and 1 base from J, with 14 bases between. The CDR3 DNA reads TGTGCCAGCAGCCTCCGTCAAGGACAGAACACTGAAGCTTTCTTT. Its translation: CASSLRQGQNTEAFF.

CDR3 DNA: TGTGCCAGCAGTTACTTAGGACAGGGCTGGGAGACCCAGTACTTC. Translated, it gives CASSYLGQGWETQYF. V is TRBV6-5 and J is TRBJ2-5; 8 nucleotides line up with TRBD1. The germline gives CDR1 MNHEY, CDR2 SVGAGI. The V and J ends lost 1 base and 5 bases, in that order; junction bases with no gene match: 6. The CDR3 runs 15 residues.

This rearrangement joins TRBV7-2 to TRBJ2-1; 8 bases map to TRBD2. In germline, CDR1 is SGHTA, CDR2 FQGNSA. J was trimmed by 2 bases and V by 5 bases; bases with no gene match: 5. The CDR3 runs to 15 residues. The CDR3 nucleotides read TGTGCCAGCAGCGAAGCGGGGGTGACCTACAATGAGCAGTTCTTC. The encoded protein is CASSEAGVTYNEQFF.

This rearrangement joins TRBV2 to TRBJ1-4; D unresolved. Germline V gene lookup returns CDR1 SNHLY and CDR2 FYNNEI. The CDR3 is 16 amino acids. Trimming removed 2 bases at V and 7 bases at J, with 17 bases between. CDR3 bases: TGTGCCAGCAGTGAAATGGGCGCTTCTGAGGGTGAAAAACTGTTTTTT. This codes for CASSEMGASEGEKLFF.

This rearrangement joins TRBV11-1 to TRBJ2-5, with D tentatively TRBD1 (5 bases). The CDR3 length is 14 residues. V lost 5 bases, J lost 3 bases, and 13 bases lay in between. Germline assignment: CDR1 SGHAT and CDR2 FQDESV (reference sequence). The CDR3 here is CASSLTGTKETQYF. The CDR3 nucleotides read TGTGCCAGCAGCCTAACAGGAACCAAAGAGACCCAGTACTTC.

V is TRBV7-9 and J is TRBJ2-5, with TRBD1 matching over 7 bases. The length of the CDR3 is 16 residues. Germline loops: CDR1 SEHNR, CDR2 FQNEAQ (reference sequence). With 5 bases clipped from V and 0 bases from J, the junction kept 9 bases outside the gene matches. The CDR3 region has the DNA TGTGCCAGCAGCGAAACGGGACAGATGTACCAAGAGACCCAGTACTTC. This gives the protein CASSETGQMYQETQYF.

The chain joins TRBV27 to TRBJ2-1; 10 bases match TRBD2. The trim removed 5 bases at V and 5 bases at J, leaving 9 bases unmatched. The germline V gene has CDR1 MNHEY and CDR2 SMNVEV (reference sequence). The CDR3 consists of 16 residues. The CDR3 DNA is TGTGCCAGCAGTCCCCAGAGCGGGGGGGCCAACAATGAGCAGTTCTTC. Its translation is CASSPQSGGANNEQFF.